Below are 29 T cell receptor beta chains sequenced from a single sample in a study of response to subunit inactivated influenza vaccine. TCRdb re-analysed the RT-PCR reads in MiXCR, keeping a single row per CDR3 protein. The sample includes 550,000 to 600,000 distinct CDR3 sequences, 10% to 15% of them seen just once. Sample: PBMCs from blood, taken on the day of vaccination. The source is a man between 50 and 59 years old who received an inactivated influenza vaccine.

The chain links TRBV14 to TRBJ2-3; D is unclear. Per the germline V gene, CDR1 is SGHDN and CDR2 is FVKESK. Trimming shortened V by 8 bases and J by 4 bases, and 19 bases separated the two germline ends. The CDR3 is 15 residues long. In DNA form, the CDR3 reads TGTGCCAGCTCAAGAAAAAGCATCATTGCAGATACGCAGTATTTT. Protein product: CASSRKSIIADTQYF.

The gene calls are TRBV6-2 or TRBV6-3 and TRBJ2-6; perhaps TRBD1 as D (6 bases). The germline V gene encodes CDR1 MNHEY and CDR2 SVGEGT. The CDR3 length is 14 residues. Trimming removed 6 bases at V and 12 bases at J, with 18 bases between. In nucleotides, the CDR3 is TGTGCCAGCAGAGGGCTTGGGGGCCCCTCCGTCCTGACTTTC. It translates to CASRGLGGPSVLTF.

The CDR3 DNA sequence: TGTGCCAGCTCCGTGACTCAGGGAGAGACCCAGTACTTC. Translation gives CASSVTQGETQYF. V and J are TRBV18 and TRBJ2-5, with D tentatively TRBD1 (5 bases). The CDR3 spans 13 residues. V was clipped by 6 bases and J by 4 bases, with 12 bases between them. Germline values: CDR1 KGHSH, CDR2 LQKENI.

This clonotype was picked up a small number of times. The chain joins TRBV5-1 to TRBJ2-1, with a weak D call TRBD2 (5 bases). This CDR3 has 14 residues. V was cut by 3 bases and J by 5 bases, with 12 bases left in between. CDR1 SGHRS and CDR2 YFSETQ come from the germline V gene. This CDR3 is CASSYAGINNEQFF. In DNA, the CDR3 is TGCGCCAGCAGCTACGCCGGGATCAACAATGAGCAGTTCTTC. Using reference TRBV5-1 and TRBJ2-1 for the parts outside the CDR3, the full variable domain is KAGVTQTPRYLIKTRGQQVTLSCSPISGHRSVSWYQQTPGQGLQFLFEYFSETQRNKGNFPGRFSGRQFSNSRSEMNVSTLELGDSALYLCASSYAGINNEQFFGPGTRLTVL.

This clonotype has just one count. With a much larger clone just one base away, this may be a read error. CDR3: CASSPLTKISLGETQFF. In DNA form, the CDR3 reads TGTGCCAGCAGCCCCCTGACCAAGATCTCGTTGGGGGAGACCCAGTTCTTC. V and J are TRBV27 and TRBJ2-5; D is perhaps TRBD1 or TRBD2 (5 bases each). Near its end, the DNA agrees better with TRBJ2-1, so the J call may be wrong. The CDR3 length is 17 residues. Germline CDR1 MNHEY, CDR2 SMNVEV (reference sequence).

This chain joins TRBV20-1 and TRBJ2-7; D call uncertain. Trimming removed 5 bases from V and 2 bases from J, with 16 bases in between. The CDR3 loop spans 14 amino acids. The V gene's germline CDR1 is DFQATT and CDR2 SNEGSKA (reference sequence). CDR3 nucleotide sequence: TGCAGTGCTCCTAGGGTGAATAGGGCCTACGAGCAGTACTTC. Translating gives CSAPRVNRAYEQYF.

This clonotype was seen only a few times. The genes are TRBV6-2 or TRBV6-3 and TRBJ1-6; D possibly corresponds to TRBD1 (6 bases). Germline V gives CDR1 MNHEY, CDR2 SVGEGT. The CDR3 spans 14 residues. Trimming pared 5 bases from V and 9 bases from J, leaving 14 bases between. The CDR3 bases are TGTGCCAGCAGTCAACAGGGAGGTAGTTCACCCCTCCACTTT. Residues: CASSQQGGSSPLHF.

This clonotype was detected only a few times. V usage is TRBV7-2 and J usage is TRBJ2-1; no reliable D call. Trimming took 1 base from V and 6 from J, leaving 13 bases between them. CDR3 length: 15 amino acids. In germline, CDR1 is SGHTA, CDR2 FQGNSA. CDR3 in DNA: TGTGCCAGCAGCTTAGTGGTCAATTCGGCCAATGAGCAGTTCTTC. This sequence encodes CASSLVVNSANEQFF.

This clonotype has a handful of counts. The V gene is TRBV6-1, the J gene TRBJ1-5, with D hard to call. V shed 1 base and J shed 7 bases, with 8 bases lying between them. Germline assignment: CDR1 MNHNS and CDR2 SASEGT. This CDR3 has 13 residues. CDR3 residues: CASSEVAGQPQHF. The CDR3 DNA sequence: TGTGCCAGCAGTGAAGTCGCGGGACAGCCCCAGCATTTT.

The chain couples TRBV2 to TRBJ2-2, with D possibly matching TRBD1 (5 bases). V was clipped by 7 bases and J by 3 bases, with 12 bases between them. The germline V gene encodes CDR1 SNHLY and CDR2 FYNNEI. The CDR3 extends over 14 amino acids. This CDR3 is CASNRQGDTGELFF. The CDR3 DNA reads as TGTGCCAGCAACCGCCAGGGTGACACCGGGGAGCTGTTTTTT.

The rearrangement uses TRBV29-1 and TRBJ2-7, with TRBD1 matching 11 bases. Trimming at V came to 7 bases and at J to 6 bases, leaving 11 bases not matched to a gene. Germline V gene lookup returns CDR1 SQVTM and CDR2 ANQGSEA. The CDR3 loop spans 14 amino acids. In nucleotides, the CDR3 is TGCAGCGCCCGAACCGGGACAGGGGGAGGCGAGCAGTACTTC. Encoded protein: CSARTGTGGGEQYF.

The CDR3 DNA sequence: TGTGCCAGCAGCCCCCACCCGACCTCCTACAATGAGCAGTTCTTC. It is translated as CASSPHPTSYNEQFF. The chain has TRBV9 and TRBJ2-1; D is undetermined. CDR1 and CDR2 from the germline V gene are SGDLS and YYNGEE. V shed 4 bases and J shed 0 bases, with 11 bases lying between them. This CDR3 comprises 15 residues.

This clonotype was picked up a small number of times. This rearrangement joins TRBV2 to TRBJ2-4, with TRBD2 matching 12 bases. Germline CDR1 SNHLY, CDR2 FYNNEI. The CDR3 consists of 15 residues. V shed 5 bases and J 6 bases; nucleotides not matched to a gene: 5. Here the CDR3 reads CASSPETSGRNIQYF. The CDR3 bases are TGTGCCAGCAGTCCCGAGACTAGCGGGAGAAACATTCAGTACTTC.

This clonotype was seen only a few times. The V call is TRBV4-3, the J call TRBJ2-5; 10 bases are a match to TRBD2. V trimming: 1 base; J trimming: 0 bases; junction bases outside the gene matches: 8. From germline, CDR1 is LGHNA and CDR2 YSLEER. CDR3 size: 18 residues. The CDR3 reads CASSQVLAGGPYQETQYF. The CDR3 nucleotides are TGCGCCAGCAGCCAAGTTTTAGCGGGGGGACCGTACCAAGAGACCCAGTACTTC.

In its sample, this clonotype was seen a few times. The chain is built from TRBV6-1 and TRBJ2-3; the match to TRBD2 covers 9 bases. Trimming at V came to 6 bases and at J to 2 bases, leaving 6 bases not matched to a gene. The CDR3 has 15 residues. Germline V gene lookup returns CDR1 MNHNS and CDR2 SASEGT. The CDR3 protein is CASSASGENTDTQYF. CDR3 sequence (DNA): TGTGCCAGCAGCGCTAGCGGGGAAAACACAGATACGCAGTATTTT.

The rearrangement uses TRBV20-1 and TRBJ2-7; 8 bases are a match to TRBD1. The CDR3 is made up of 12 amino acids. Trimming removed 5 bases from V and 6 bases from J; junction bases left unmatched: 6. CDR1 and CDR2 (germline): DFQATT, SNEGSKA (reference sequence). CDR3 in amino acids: CSAGRTGLEQYF. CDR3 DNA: TGCAGTGCTGGAAGGACAGGGCTCGAGCAGTACTTC.

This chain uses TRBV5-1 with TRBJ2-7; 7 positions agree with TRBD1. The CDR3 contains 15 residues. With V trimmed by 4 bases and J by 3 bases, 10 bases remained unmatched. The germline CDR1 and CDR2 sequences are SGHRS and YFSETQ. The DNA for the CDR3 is TGCGCCAGCAGCATCTATCCGGGACAGAGCTACGAGCAGTACTTC. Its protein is CASSIYPGQSYEQYF. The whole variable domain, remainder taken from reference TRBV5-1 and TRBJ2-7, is KAGVTQTPRYLIKTRGQQVTLSCSPISGHRSVSWYQQTPGQGLQFLFEYFSETQRNKGNFPGRFSGRQFSNSRSEMNVSTLELGDSALYLCASSIYPGQSYEQYFGPGTRLTVT.

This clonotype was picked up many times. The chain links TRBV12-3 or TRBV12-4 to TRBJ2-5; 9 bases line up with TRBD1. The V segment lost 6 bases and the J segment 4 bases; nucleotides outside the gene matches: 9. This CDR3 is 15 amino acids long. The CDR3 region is CASSKDRGVAETQYF. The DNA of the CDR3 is TGTGCCAGCAGCAAAGACAGGGGGGTTGCAGAGACCCAGTACTTC.

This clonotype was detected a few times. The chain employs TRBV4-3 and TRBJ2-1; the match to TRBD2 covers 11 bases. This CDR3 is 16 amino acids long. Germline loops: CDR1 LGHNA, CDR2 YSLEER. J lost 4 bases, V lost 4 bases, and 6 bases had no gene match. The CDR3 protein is CASSRYWTSGYNEQFF. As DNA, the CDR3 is TGCGCCAGCAGCCGCTATTGGACTAGCGGGTACAATGAGCAGTTCTTC.

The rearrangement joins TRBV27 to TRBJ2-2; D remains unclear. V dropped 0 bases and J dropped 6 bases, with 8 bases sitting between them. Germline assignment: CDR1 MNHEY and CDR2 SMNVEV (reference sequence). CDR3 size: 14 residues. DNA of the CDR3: TGTGCCAGCAGTTTATCGTCGGGTGCCGGGGAGCTGTTTTTT. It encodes CASSLSSGAGELFF.

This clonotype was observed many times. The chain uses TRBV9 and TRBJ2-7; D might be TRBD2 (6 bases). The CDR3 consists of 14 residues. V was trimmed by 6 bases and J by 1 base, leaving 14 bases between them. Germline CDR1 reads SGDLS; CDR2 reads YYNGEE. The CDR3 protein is CASNGGTASYEQYF. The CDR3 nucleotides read TGTGCCAGCAATGGGGGGACCGCATCCTACGAGCAGTACTTC.

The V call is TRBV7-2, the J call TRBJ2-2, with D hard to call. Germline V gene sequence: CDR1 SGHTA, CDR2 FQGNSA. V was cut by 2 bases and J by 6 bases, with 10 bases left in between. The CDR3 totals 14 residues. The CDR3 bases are TGTGCCAGCAGCTTATTTGGAGTGGCCGGGGAGCTGTTTTTT. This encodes CASSLFGVAGELFF.

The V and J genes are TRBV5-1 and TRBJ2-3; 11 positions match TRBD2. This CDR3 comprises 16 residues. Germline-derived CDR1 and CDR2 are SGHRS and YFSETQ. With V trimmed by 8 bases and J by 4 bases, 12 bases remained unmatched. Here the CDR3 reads CASKRVAGGPSDTQYF. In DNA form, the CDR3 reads TGCGCCAGTAAGAGGGTAGCGGGAGGGCCGTCAGATACGCAGTATTTT.

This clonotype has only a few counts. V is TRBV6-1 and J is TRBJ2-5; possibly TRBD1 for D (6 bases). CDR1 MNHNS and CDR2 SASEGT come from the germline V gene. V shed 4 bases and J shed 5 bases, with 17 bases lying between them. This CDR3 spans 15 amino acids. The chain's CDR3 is CASSGAGQGRETQYF. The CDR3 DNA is TGTGCCAGCAGTGGGGCAGGTCAGGGGCGCGAGACCCAGTACTTC.

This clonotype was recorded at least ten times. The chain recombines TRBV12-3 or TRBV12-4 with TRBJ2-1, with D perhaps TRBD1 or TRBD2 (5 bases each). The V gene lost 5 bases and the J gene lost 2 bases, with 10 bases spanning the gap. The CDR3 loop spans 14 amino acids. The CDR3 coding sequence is TGTGCCAGCAGTCGGGGCTCACCCTACAATGAGCAGTTCTTC. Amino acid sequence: CASSRGSPYNEQFF.

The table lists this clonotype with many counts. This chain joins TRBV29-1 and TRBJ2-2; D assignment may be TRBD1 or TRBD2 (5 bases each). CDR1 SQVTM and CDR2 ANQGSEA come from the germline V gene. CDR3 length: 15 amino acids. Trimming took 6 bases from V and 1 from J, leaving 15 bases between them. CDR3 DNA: TGCAGCGTCGCACGAGGGGCCATGAACACCGGGGAGCTGTTTTTT. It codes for CSVARGAMNTGELFF.

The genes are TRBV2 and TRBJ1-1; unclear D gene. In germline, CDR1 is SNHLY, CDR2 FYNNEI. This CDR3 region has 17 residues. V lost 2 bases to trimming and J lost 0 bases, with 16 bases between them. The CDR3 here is CASSESLVTAMNTEAFF. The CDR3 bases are TGTGCCAGCAGTGAAAGTTTAGTTACCGCCATGAACACTGAAGCTTTCTTT. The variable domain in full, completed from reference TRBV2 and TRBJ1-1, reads EPEVTQTPSHQVTQMGQEVILRCVPISNHLYFYWYRQILGQKVEFLVSFYNNEISEKSEIFDDQFSVERPDGSNFTLKIRSTKLEDSAMYFCASSESLVTAMNTEAFFGQGTRLTVV.

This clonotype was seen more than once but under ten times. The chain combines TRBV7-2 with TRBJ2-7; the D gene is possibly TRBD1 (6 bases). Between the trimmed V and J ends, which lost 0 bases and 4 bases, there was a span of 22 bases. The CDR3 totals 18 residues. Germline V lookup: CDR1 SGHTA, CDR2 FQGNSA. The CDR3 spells CASSLAHRVGLIGYEQYF. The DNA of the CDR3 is TGTGCCAGCAGCTTAGCGCACAGGGTCGGCTTGATTGGTTACGAGCAGTACTTC.

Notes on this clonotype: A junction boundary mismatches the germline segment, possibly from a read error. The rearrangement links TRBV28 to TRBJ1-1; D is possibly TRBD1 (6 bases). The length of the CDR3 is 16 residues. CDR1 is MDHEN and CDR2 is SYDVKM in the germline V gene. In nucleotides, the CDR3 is TGTGCCAGCAGTTTACGAACAGGGAGGGTGAATACTGAAGCTTTCTTT. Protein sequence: CASSLRTGRVNTEAFF.